A single sample gave rise to the 6 T cell receptor beta chains below, sequenced in a study of blood T cell repertoires in COVID-19. TCRdb's table, derived via immunoSEQ multiplex PCR, lists solely in-frame clones and lacks some. There are approximately 24,000 clones in the sample; roughly nine tenths occur only once, and about 26% lies in the top ten. The sample consisted of peripheral blood. The receptors here all came from a man between 65 and 79 years old with COVID-19, enrolled during active disease.

V is TRBV5-1 and J is TRBJ2-1; TRBD2 aligns across 8 bases. Germline loops: CDR1 SGHRS, CDR2 YFSETQ. CDR3 length: 15 residues. V dropped 1 base and J dropped 4; count of bases not matched to a gene: 4. In nucleotides, the CDR3 is TGCGCCAGCAGCTTGATAGCGGGGTTATACAATGAGCAGTTCTTC. Translated, it gives CASSLIAGLYNEQFF.

This chain links TRBV27 with TRBJ1-5; D possibly corresponds to TRBD1 (5 bases). CDR3 length equals 15 residues. Germline V gene data show CDR1 as MNHEY and CDR2 as SMNVEV (reference sequence). V lost 3 bases, J lost 0 bases, and 9 bases lay in between. In DNA form, the CDR3 reads TGTGCCAGCAGTTTTAAGGGGAATAGCAATCAGCCCCAGCATTTT. Translating gives CASSFKGNSNQPQHF.

This clone has only one observation. The rearrangement joins TRBV5-6 to TRBJ1-2; D not resolved. Germline V CDR1 and CDR2: SGHDT, YYEEEE. Trimming took 1 base from V and 5 from J, leaving 6 bases between them. The CDR3 runs to 12 residues. CDR3 amino acids: CASSLQAYGYTF. The CDR3 bases are TGTGCCAGCAGCTTGCAGGCTTATGGCTACACCTTC.

This clone occurred a few times. The rearrangement links TRBV5-1 to TRBJ1-2, with unresolved D. Trimming removed 1 base from V and 2 bases from J, with 6 bases in between. There are 13 residues in the CDR3. Per germline, CDR1 SGHRS and CDR2 YFSETQ. CDR3 sequence reads: CASSLQQNYGYTF. The CDR3 DNA follows: TGCGCCAGCAGCTTGCAACAAAACTATGGCTACACCTTC.

This chain connects TRBV27 to TRBJ2-1; TRBD1 matches at 8 bases. Germline CDR1 MNHEY, CDR2 SMNVEV (reference sequence). CDR3 size: 16 residues. The trim removed 4 bases at V and 7 bases at J, leaving 12 bases unmatched. The CDR3 nucleotides read TGTGCCAGCAGTTCCCCCGGCAGACAGGGGAATAATGAGCAGTTCTTC. This sequence encodes CASSSPGRQGNNEQFF.

The chain employs TRBV7-9 and TRBJ2-2; 9 positions match TRBD2. Germline-derived CDR1 and CDR2 are SEHNR and FQNEAQ (reference sequence). With V trimmed by 1 base and J by 5 bases, 5 bases remained unmatched. The CDR3 covers 16 residues. The CDR3 DNA reads TGTGCCAGCAGCTTAGGTCGGCTAGCGGGGACCGGGGAGCTGTTTTTT. This translates into CASSLGRLAGTGELFF.